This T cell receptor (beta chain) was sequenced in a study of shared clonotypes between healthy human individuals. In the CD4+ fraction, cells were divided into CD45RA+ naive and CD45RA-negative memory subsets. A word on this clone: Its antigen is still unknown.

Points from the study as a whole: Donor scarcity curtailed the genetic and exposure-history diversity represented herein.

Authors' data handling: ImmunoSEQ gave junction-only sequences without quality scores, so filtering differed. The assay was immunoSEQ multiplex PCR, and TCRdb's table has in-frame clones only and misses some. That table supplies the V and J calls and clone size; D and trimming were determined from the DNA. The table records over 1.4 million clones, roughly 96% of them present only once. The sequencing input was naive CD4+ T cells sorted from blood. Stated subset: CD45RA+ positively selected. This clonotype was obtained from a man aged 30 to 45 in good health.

CDR3 nucleotides: TGTGCCAGCAGCGAGCGGTCTCAGGGGTCCTCCTACGAGCAGTACTTC. It yields the protein CASSERSQGSSYEQYF. The V call is TRBV7-8, the J call TRBJ2-7; tentatively, D is TRBD1 (6 bases). The CDR3 sequence is 16 residues long. Deletions cut 5 bases from V and 0 bases from J, with 17 bases between. Germline V gene lookup returns CDR1 SGHVS and CDR2 FQNEAQ. Combining the CDR3 with reference TRBV7-8 and TRBJ2-7 gives the whole variable domain GAGVSQSPRYKVAKRGQDVALRCDPISGHVSLFWYQQALGQGPEFLTYFQNEAQLDKSGLPSDRFFAERPEGSVSTLKIQRTQQEDSAVYLCASSERSQGSSYEQYFGPGTRLTVT.